This T cell receptor beta chain was observed in a study of blood T cell repertoires in COVID-19. Study details: Sources were T cells, B-cell-depleted T cells, or PBMCs; the material itself was cDNA or gDNA.

This CDR3 spans 15 amino acids. Germline V gene sequence: CDR1 LGHDT, CDR2 YNNKEL (reference sequence). The V gene lost 4 bases and the J gene lost 0 bases, with 10 bases spanning the gap. Methods used by the authors: Amplification of reference gene primers was used by the study to estimate nucleated cell counts. The method was immunoSEQ multiplex PCR; TCRdb's version includes in-frame clones alone and lacks a portion of them. V and J calls and clone size are as listed in that table; D and trimming were resolved from the DNA. The data contain about 44,000 clones, around 90% of them singletons. The chain links TRBV3-1 (or the pseudogene TRBV3-2) to TRBJ1-3; D unresolved. Input material: peripheral blood. The origin of this receptor is a woman of 80 years or more in a cohort sampled during active or convalescent COVID-19. CDR3: CASSLPAGSGNTIYF. In DNA, the CDR3 is TGTGCCAGCAGCCTCCCCGCAGGCTCTGGAAACACCATATATTTT.